These 28 T cell receptor beta chains were all obtained from the same sample, sequenced in a study of blood T cell repertoires in COVID-19. Some clones are missing from TCRdb's copy, which holds only in-frame ones; the method was immunoSEQ multiplex PCR. The table records around 80,000 clones, over 75% of them present only once. The sample was peripheral blood. The receptor source for this set is a man aged 80 or over with acute or convalescent COVID-19.

The chain has TRBV11-2 and TRBJ2-2; 9 bases are a match to TRBD1. In germline, CDR1 is SGHAT, CDR2 FQNNGV. After removal of 1 base from V and 4 bases from J, the junction contained 4 bases not matched to a gene. The CDR3 extends over 16 amino acids. The CDR3, as DNA: TGTGCCAGCAGCTTAGCACAGGGGGCAGGCACCGGGGAGCTGTTTTTT. Amino acid sequence: CASSLAQGAGTGELFF.

The chain's CDR3 is CASSLAGAFNQPQHF. CDR3 sequence (DNA): TGTGCCAGCAGCTTAGCAGGGGCCTTCAATCAGCCCCAGCATTTT. The chain uses TRBV7-2 and TRBJ1-5, with D tentatively TRBD1 (5 bases). CDR3 length: 15 amino acids. Germline lookup yields CDR1 SGHTA and CDR2 FQGNSA. Trimming took 0 bases from V and 3 from J, leaving 9 bases between them.

The rearrangement joins TRBV11-3 to TRBJ2-3; 8 positions match TRBD2. There are 15 residues in the CDR3. The ends lost 0 bases at V and 4 bases at J; junction bases unmatched: 3. Germline loops: CDR1 SGHNT, CDR2 YENEEA. The CDR3 reads CASSLDGGGPDTQYF. In DNA, the CDR3 is TGTGCCAGCAGCTTAGATGGCGGGGGGCCAGATACGCAGTATTTT.

The chain joins TRBV11-1 to TRBJ2-7; 10 nucleotides line up with TRBD1. CDR1 and CDR2 from the germline V gene are SGHAT and FQDESV (reference sequence). J was trimmed by 5 bases and V by 4 bases; bases with no gene match: 11. This CDR3 contains 16 residues. Here the CDR3 DNA reads TGTGCCAGCAGCTCTCGGACAGGGGGTTTTGGGAACGAGCAGTACTTC. Its translation: CASSSRTGGFGNEQYF.

The chain employs TRBV2 and TRBJ2-7; TRBD1 aligns across 10 bases. With V trimmed by 4 bases and J by 6 bases, 6 bases remained unmatched. The CDR3 contains 14 residues. Per the germline V gene, CDR1 is SNHLY and CDR2 is FYNNEI. The CDR3 region is CASSVGTGVFEQYF. The CDR3 DNA reads as TGTGCCAGCAGTGTAGGGACAGGGGTTTTCGAGCAGTACTTC.

The J gene is TRBJ1-4, the V gene TRBV7-9; D gene ambiguous. Trimming removed 6 bases from V and 0 bases from J, with 14 bases in between. The V gene's germline CDR1 is SEHNR and CDR2 FQNEAQ (reference sequence). The CDR3 totals 16 residues. CDR3 bases: TGTGCCAGCAGTTTCAAGTCAGTTGCAACTAATGAAAAACTGTTTTTT. Its translation: CASSFKSVATNEKLFF.

The V call is TRBV11-2, the J call TRBJ1-1, with D hard to call. The CDR3 contains 13 residues. Germline loops: CDR1 SGHAT, CDR2 FQNNGV. V was shortened by 5 bases and J by 2 bases, with 9 bases between the two germline ends. This CDR3 is CASSPGINTEAFF. The CDR3 region has the DNA TGTGCCAGCAGCCCCGGGATTAACACTGAAGCTTTCTTT. Looking up the rest from reference TRBV11-2 and TRBJ1-1 gives the full variable domain: EAGVAQSPRYKIIEKRQSVAFWCNPISGHATLYWYQQILGQGPKLLIQFQNNGVVDDSQLPKDRFSAERLKGVDSTLKIQPAKLEDSAVYLCASSPGINTEAFFGQGTRLTVV.

This clone was seen more than once but under ten times. This sequence joins TRBV9 and TRBJ2-5, with 11 bases aligning to TRBD2. The CDR3 is 17 amino acids. Trimming took 1 base from V and 1 from J; bases not matched to a gene: 6. CDR1 is SGDLS and CDR2 is YYNGEE in the germline V gene. In nucleotides, the CDR3 is TGTGCCAGCAGCGTAACTAGCGGGGGCTTCCGCCAAGAGACCCAGTACTTC. Amino acid sequence: CASSVTSGGFRQETQYF.

This clone was counted a few times. The rearrangement joins TRBV6-6 to TRBJ1-5; TRBD1 might be the D (5 bases). The germline CDR1 and CDR2 sequences are MNHNY and SVGAGI (reference sequence). Trimming left V 6 bases short and J 4 bases short, with 19 bases between. The CDR3 is 16 amino acids. CDR3 residues: CASRTGGTGKNQPQHF. The CDR3 nucleotides read TGTGCCAGCAGGACGGGCGGGACTGGGAAAAATCAGCCCCAGCATTTT.

The sample holds a few counts of this clone. The gene calls are TRBV12-5 and TRBJ2-2, with unresolved D. The germline V gene encodes CDR1 LGHNT and CDR2 FRNRAP. The germline V and J ends were trimmed by 8 bases and 4 bases, with 5 bases remaining between them. This CDR3 has 11 residues. The DNA for the CDR3 is TGTGCTAGTCTGGCCACCGGGGAGCTGTTTTTT. Its translation is CASLATGELFF.

The gene calls are TRBV20-1 and TRBJ2-7, with unresolved D. V lost 5 bases to trimming and J lost 3 bases, with 8 bases between them. CDR3 length equals 11 residues. Germline CDR1 is DFQATT and CDR2 is SNEGSKA (reference sequence). The CDR3 DNA follows: TGCAGTGCTGAGACACGCTACGAGCAGTACTTC. Translation: CSAETRYEQYF.

In DNA form, the CDR3 reads TGTGCCAGCAGCCGGACAGATAATCAGCCCCAGCATTTT. It specifies CASSRTDNQPQHF. The chain uses TRBV7-6 and TRBJ1-5; a weak D match, TRBD1 (6 bases). V was shortened by 5 bases and J by 4 bases, with 9 bases between the two germline ends. The germline gives CDR1 SGHVS, CDR2 FNYEAQ. The CDR3 is 13 residues long. Looking up the rest from reference TRBV7-6 and TRBJ1-5 gives the full variable domain: GAGVSQSPRYKVTKRGQDVALRCDPISGHVSLYWYRQALGQGPEFLTYFNYEAQQDKSGLPNDRFSAERPEGSISTLTIQRTEQRDSAMYRCASSRTDNQPQHFGDGTRLSIL.

The rearrangement links TRBV9 to TRBJ1-5, with 8 positions matching TRBD1. This CDR3 is 16 amino acids long. Germline V lookup: CDR1 SGDLS, CDR2 YYNGEE. The J segment lost 6 bases and the V segment lost 4 bases, leaving 12 bases of the junction unmatched. CDR3 amino acids: CASSSGVQGVSQPQHF. For the CDR3, the DNA is TGTGCCAGCAGCTCAGGGGTACAGGGGGTTAGTCAGCCCCAGCATTTT.

The V call is TRBV30, the J call TRBJ1-2; 8 positions agree with TRBD1. Per the germline V gene, CDR1 is GTSNPN and CDR2 is SVGIG (reference sequence). CDR3 length equals 14 residues. J lost 4 bases, V lost 0 bases, and 4 bases had no gene match. CDR3: CAWSVRGTGYGYTF. The CDR3, as DNA: TGTGCCTGGAGTGTACGAGGGACAGGCTATGGCTACACCTTC.

The chain is built from TRBV7-2 and TRBJ2-7, with D perhaps TRBD1 (6 bases). This CDR3 is 16 amino acids long. Trimming cost V 2 bases and J 0 bases, with 14 bases left between them. Germline-derived CDR1 and CDR2 are SGHTA and FQGNSA. CDR3 DNA sequence: TGTGCCAGCAGCTTATCTGGTCAGGGGTCCTCCTACGAGCAGTACTTC. Protein product: CASSLSGQGSSYEQYF.

V usage is TRBV19 and J usage is TRBJ2-5, with D perhaps TRBD1 (5 bases). Germline CDR1 is LNHDA and CDR2 is SQIVND (reference sequence). The V end was cut by 5 bases, the J end by 2 bases, with 9 bases between. CDR3 length: 13 residues. This CDR3 is CASSRQHQETQYF. The DNA of the CDR3 is TGTGCCAGTAGTCGACAGCATCAAGAGACCCAGTACTTC.

The chain combines TRBV6-5 with TRBJ1-6, with D tentatively TRBD1 (6 bases). Germline V gives CDR1 MNHEY, CDR2 SVGAGI. The CDR3 runs 14 residues. Trimming took 6 bases from V and 4 from J, leaving 10 bases between them. In DNA form, the CDR3 reads TGTGCCAGCAGCCGGACAGTGTATAATTCACCCCTCCACTTT. It encodes CASSRTVYNSPLHF.

The chain combines TRBV3-1 (or the pseudogene TRBV3-2) with TRBJ1-1; D not certain. V gave up 1 base and J gave up 5 bases, with 11 bases separating them. In germline, CDR1 is LGHDT, CDR2 YNNKEL (reference sequence). This CDR3 is built from 14 residues. Here the CDR3 reads CASSQGPGRTEAFF. The CDR3 DNA sequence: TGTGCCAGCAGCCAAGGGCCGGGGAGGACTGAAGCTTTCTTT.

The rearrangement uses TRBV12-3 or TRBV12-4 and TRBJ2-1; D call uncertain. Deletions cut 8 bases from V and 13 bases from J, with 18 bases between. The CDR3 has 12 amino acids. CDR3 protein: CASAPVKQPQFF. In DNA form, the CDR3 reads TGTGCCAGCGCCCCCGTCAAACAGCCCCAGTTCTTC.

The chain couples TRBV5-6 to TRBJ2-7, with D perhaps matching TRBD1 (5 bases). Germline assignment: CDR1 SGHDT and CDR2 YYEEEE. The germline V and J ends were trimmed by 4 bases and 1 base, with 15 bases remaining between them. The CDR3 is 15 amino acids. The CDR3 reads CASSRRPDRSYEQYF. As DNA, the CDR3 is TGTGCCAGCAGCCGGCGGCCCGACAGATCCTACGAGCAGTACTTC.

V gene TRBV13 combines with J gene TRBJ2-7, with TRBD1 identical over 11 bases. This CDR3 has 14 amino acids. The V gene's germline CDR1 is PRHDT and CDR2 FYEKMQ (reference sequence). V shed 5 bases and J 7 bases; nucleotides not matched to a gene: 7. The CDR3 is CASSPGQGANEQYF. The CDR3 DNA reads as TGTGCCAGCAGCCCCGGACAGGGGGCAAATGAGCAGTACTTC.

V usage is TRBV7-2 and J usage is TRBJ1-5; 7 nucleotides align to TRBD1. This CDR3 comprises 15 residues. V lost 5 bases to trimming and J lost 6 bases; unmatched junction nucleotides: 10. Germline V gene data show CDR1 as SGHTA and CDR2 as FQGNSA. The CDR3 sequence is CASSKQGYSSQPQHF. DNA for the CDR3: TGTGCCAGCAGCAAACAGGGGTACTCGAGTCAGCCCCAGCATTTT.

V and J are TRBV7-8 and TRBJ2-7, with 7 bases that match TRBD1. The CDR3 extends over 14 amino acids. Germline assignment: CDR1 SGHVS and CDR2 FQNEAQ. The J segment lost 3 bases and the V segment lost 5 bases, leaving 7 bases of the junction unmatched. The CDR3 spells CASSVTGMHYEQYF. The CDR3 DNA reads as TGTGCCAGCAGCGTGACAGGGATGCACTACGAGCAGTACTTC.

The V call is TRBV6-2 or TRBV6-3, the J call TRBJ2-7, with D maybe TRBD2 (7 bases). There are 18 residues in the CDR3. The germline CDR1 and CDR2 sequences are MNHEY and SVGEGT. Trimming left V 0 bases short and J 0 bases short, with 18 bases between. The CDR3 DNA is TGTGCCAGCAGTTACTCGACGGACGGGGGGCCCCTCTCCTACGAGCAGTACTTC. Translated: CASSYSTDGGPLSYEQYF.

This chain uses TRBV10-1 with TRBJ1-2; no reliable D call. Looked up from germline, CDR1 is WNHNN and CDR2 is SYGVQD (reference sequence). This CDR3 is built from 15 residues. V gave up 1 base and J gave up 6 bases, with 15 bases separating them. The CDR3 here is CASSELREGANGYTF. The CDR3 coding sequence is TGCGCCAGCAGTGAGTTGAGGGAGGGAGCAAATGGCTACACCTTC.

The chain links TRBV2 to TRBJ2-3; 7 nucleotides align to TRBD1. The CDR3 covers 13 residues. The ends lost 8 bases at V and 1 base at J; junction bases unmatched: 3. Germline lookup yields CDR1 SNHLY and CDR2 FYNNEI. DNA of the CDR3: TGTGCCAGCCGAGACAGGGGCACAGATACGCAGTATTTT. This gives the protein CASRDRGTDTQYF.

V usage is TRBV10-1 and J usage is TRBJ2-1, with TRBD1 matching 7 bases. The CDR3 totals 17 residues. V lost 0 bases to trimming and J lost 4 bases; unmatched junction nucleotides: 9. From germline, CDR1 is WNHNN and CDR2 SYGVQD (reference sequence). The CDR3 sequence is CASSESIRDSEYNEQFF. DNA for the CDR3: TGCGCCAGCAGTGAGTCGATTCGGGACAGTGAATACAATGAGCAGTTCTTC.

V is TRBV28 and J is TRBJ1-2; 7 bases agree with TRBD1. CDR1 MDHEN and CDR2 SYDVKM come from the germline V gene. The CDR3 sequence is 15 residues long. Trimming took 4 bases from V and 1 from J; bases not matched to a gene: 6. The CDR3 reads CASSSQGGVNYGYTF. Written as DNA, the CDR3 is TGTGCCAGCAGTTCCCAGGGGGGAGTTAACTATGGCTACACCTTC.